This TCR beta chain appears in the sequencing data of a study of cytomegalovirus exposure and HLA in healthy donors. The PCR was carried out with 60 Vbeta primers and 13 Jbeta primers. The assay was immunoSEQ multiplex PCR, and TCRdb's table has in-frame clones only and misses some. Of about 160,000 clones in the sample, around 77% were seen once. CDR3 length equals 13 residues. V gave up 7 bases and J gave up 3 bases, with 12 bases separating them. Germline V lookup: CDR1 SNHLY, CDR2 FYNNEI. On this clone itself: The antigen is unknown.

Whole-study findings and limits: The authors confirmed in vitro that a few CMV-associated chains were specific for CMV antigens.

Donors had nominal health at sampling but likely had unrecorded immune exposures. The rearrangement joins TRBV2 to TRBJ1-1, with D hard to call. The sequence was collected from a man aged 60 to 69 in good health and CMV-seronegative. Sequenced sample: PBMCs. Written as DNA, the CDR3 is TGTGCCAGCATTGCGAGGAGGGACACTGAAGCTTTCTTT. As protein: CASIARRDTEAFF.